The entry below describes one TCR beta chain. This clone showed up just a few times. The specificity of this receptor is unknown. No much larger clone is present one base from it, and per-base qualities are unavailable. Other DNA sequences of this sample code for an identical CDR3. The cohort comprised 710 or so healthy bone marrow donors. At the time of sampling, all cohort members were nominally healthy, though unrecorded immune exposures were likely present. The donor tested CMV seropositive, placing the donor among the 250 to 350 seropositive members of the cohort. Every donor gave a peripheral blood sample, and the peripheral blood mononuclear cells from that sample were used for TCR beta sequencing. Genomic DNA was extracted from the blood cell samples with the Qiagen DNeasy Blood Extraction Kit. Trimming removed 4 bases from V and 3 bases from J; the gene matches leave 3 bases unexplained. There are 14 amino acids in the CDR3, from cysteine to phenylalanine inclusive. CDR3 DNA only is kept here, 42 bases in frame from base 1. Looking up the germline V gene yields CDR1 MNHNS and CDR2 SASEGT.

The data are from a study of cytomegalovirus exposure and HLA in healthy donors (dated by TCRdb to about 2017). The study in broad terms: An earlier analysis of around 600 of the donors reported 276 Gb of sequence data and around 110 million unique TCR beta sequences from some 180 million T cells. Both class I and class II loci were covered by HLA typing, at four-digit resolution. High-throughput TCR immunosequencing, statistical association of individual TCRs with disease status, and machine learning were combined to predict cytomegalovirus infection status. A later genetic analysis used genome-wide SNP genotypes for about three fifths of the 666 donors, treating that subset as a discovery cohort. Among the roughly 400 genotyped donors, roughly 80% belonged to the genetic ancestry cluster associated with self-reported Caucasian donors. Five DR-DQ haplotypes were treated as single units for association and clustering because of strong linkage in the cohort. The study aimed to test whether signatures of past pathogen exposure could be identified by cataloging public T cell receptors. An earlier analysis of 587 of the donors applied high-throughput TCR beta sequencing to assess whether each TCR beta V gene segment acted as functional or pseudogenic. An early release covering 500 to 750 HLA-typed donors comprised about 320 gigabases of sequencing data and 65 million to 100 million unique TCR sequences. Every repertoire in the discovery cohort had been generated on one and the same sequencing platform. A later analysis re-examined previously published TCR beta repertoires from more than 650 donors and added high-resolution HLA genotyping to investigate patterns of TCR occurrence. Using immunosequencing, the study profiled T cell repertoires from 666 subjects and related those repertoires to cytomegalovirus serostatus. Besides the first cohort of 666 subjects, a separate validation cohort made up of 120 or so different subjects was used. Donor age, sex, ethnicity and CMV serostatus were collected together with the repertoire data. The number of donors typed differed by locus, with 629-630 for A, B, C, DRB1 and DQB1, over 500 for DQA1, over 600 for DPA1, and 400 to 490 for DPB1. Across under 500 genotyped donors of the cohort, an average of approximately 220,000 unique TCR beta nucleotide sequences per donor were sequenced, and roughly 17% of those sequences were non-productive. Rather than using new phenotypic data, the later analysis identified candidate immune exposures from TCR beta sequences and from how often those sequences occurred across donors. The research as a whole found: A group of highly shared sequence variants was considered likely to be a technical artifact of the sequencing pipeline. The study listed 150 to 200 TCR beta chains as associated with cytomegalovirus. The earlier analysis of 587 of the donors excluded about 16 rarely observed V segments, including chromosome 9 orphons, because counts were too low. In a later genetic analysis, a missense DCLRE1C variant was associated with V-gene and J-gene trimming of TCR beta chains, and the association was replicated in an independent cohort. In both the original and validation cohorts, the classifier was reported to diagnose cytomegalovirus status with high specificity and sensitivity. A later analysis found that HLA-associated TCR beta chains were more clonally expanded and had lower generation probabilities than equally common non-associated chains. Some IMGT-functional V segments, including TRBV6-2 and TRBV6-3, could not be distinguished by the 87-base-pair reads and were therefore excluded. Compared with the approximately 720-donor mean, donors in an Asian-associated ancestry cluster had fewer N-insertions in productive TCRs, according to a later genetic analysis. The presence/absence analyses assumed that sequencing depth was roughly uniform across donors, and that assumption may not be true. In a later analysis, TCR association rates were found to vary across HLA loci, with the most associated TCRs seen for DRB1 alleles and the fewest for HLA-C alleles. Most TCR sequences were observed very rarely across donors, whereas some public TCRs were present in many individuals. Because HLA typing was missing for some donors at each locus, association tests included only the typed subset. In an earlier analysis of fewer than 750 of the donors, most TCR beta V segments were observed in productive rearrangements about 87% or about 30% of the time, broadly matching IMGT annotations. According to the authors, the approach could potentially be generalized to other disease states and immunological phenotypes. According to a later analysis, most CMV-associated TCR beta chains appeared to be HLA-restricted, and the HLA associations seemed to be driven largely by CMV exposure. A further reported finding was that TCR beta sequences accurately predicted the HLA-A and HLA-B alleles for most subjects in the first cohort. Correlated functional status among segregating V segments might reflect linkage disequilibrium, but an unknown experimental factor could not be ruled out. The cohort was sequenced for TCR beta chains only, and without alpha or paired-chain data the features that could be detected were limited. CMV serostatus was the only immune exposure information available for the cohort. Strong co-occurrence of HLA alleles, especially DR and DQ, made assigning TCR associations to individual alleles difficult. Several of the top co-occurrence clusters appeared to be linked to parvovirus B19, influenza, CMV and Epstein-Barr virus, according to a later analysis. A later analysis associated about 18,000 TCR beta sequences with specific HLA alleles at a false discovery rate of 0.05. In vitro tests confirmed that a few of the cytomegalovirus-associated TCR beta chains recognize cytomegalovirus antigens.

Libraries came from the immunoSEQ multiplex PCR assay. For the multiplex PCR, a mixture combining 60 forward primers for TCR Vbeta segments and 13 reverse primers for TCR Jbeta segments was used. A multiplex PCR assay on genomic DNA amplified the CDR3 region of rearranged TCR beta genes. On the Illumina HiSeq System, the amplified TCR beta libraries were sequenced as 87-base-pair reads. The paper's data handling went like this. Across the 670 or so repertoires, a later analysis counted tens of millions of unique TCR beta chains, 8.5 million to 12 million of which were shared by at least two donors. A nearest-neighbor algorithm error-corrected the raw reads and collapsed the reads into unique sequences, merging closely related sequences to remove PCR and sequencing errors. CDR3 sequences were aligned to IMGT reference sequences to assign V, D and J gene segments. For a sequence to be retained, a match of at least six nucleotides was required to both a V gene segment and a J gene segment. Rearrangements were called productive when the CDR3 lacked stop codons and stayed in frame with V and J; all others were non-productive. CDR3 was defined according to IMGT convention as the region running from the second conserved V-encoded cysteine to the conserved J-encoded phenylalanine. Sequences without an unambiguous match to a single V gene segment were excluded from the earlier analysis of several hundred of the donors. An earlier analysis of fewer than 750 of the donors called V segments functional above 56.7% productive rearrangements and segregating when the between-donor standard deviation exceeded 5%. A statistical classification framework was built for diagnosing cytomegalovirus status from the catalog of TCR beta chain sequences. V and J gene assignment, in a later analysis, came from comparing TCR nucleotide sequences with IMGT/GENE-DB human TR gene sequences. In a later analysis, CDR3 sequences and most-parsimonious VDJ recombination scenarios were assigned using the TCRdist pipeline. In a later analysis, every TCR beta chain was defined by the combination of its CDR3 amino acid sequence and its V-gene family, and reads without a unique V-gene family were dropped. As a way to deal with suspected cross-contamination and a sequencing artifact, a later analysis dropped 640 or so nucleotide sequences that were highly shared and had low generation probability. A later analysis calculated a clonal expansion index for each public chain from normalized within-repertoire ranks of inferred template counts. Generation probabilities in a later analysis came from a VDJ recombination model fitted to out-of-frame rearrangements, and those results were checked against IGoR. In a later analysis, hypergeometric tests were used to score TCR-TCR, TCR-HLA and TCR-CMV co-occurrence, with a repertoire-size bias correction applied to TCR pairs. A later analysis estimated false discovery rates by permuting HLA or CMV assignments 20 times. In a later analysis, co-occurring TCRs were grouped using DBSCAN, and TCRdist sequence similarity was added for clustering within HLA-allele-positive subsets. Repertoires with fewer than 30,000 or more than 120,000 public chains, plus five repertoires with anomalous nucleotide sharing, were excluded from co-occurrence clustering. Here the immuneACCESS table is served through TCRdb, limited to in-frame sequences with V and J called. Missing clones are a known gap in these copies; in checked studies unresolved V genes cover under half, and the rest lacks a known reason. For V, J and clone size, that table is used; D and trimming come from the DNA. For this sample there are 130,000 to 150,000 clones; 70% to 85% appear just once. 4.1% of the sample is held by the ten biggest clonotypes.

The chain was built from TRBV6-1 and TRBJ1-1, with TRBD1 identical over 9 junction bases. The sequenced sample consisted of PBMCs. The receptor was isolated from a man aged 40-49 years in good health and CMV-seropositive. DNA sequence: TGTGCCAGCAGTGCCGACAGGGGGGACACTGAAGCTTTCTTT. The translation is CASSADRGDTEAFF.